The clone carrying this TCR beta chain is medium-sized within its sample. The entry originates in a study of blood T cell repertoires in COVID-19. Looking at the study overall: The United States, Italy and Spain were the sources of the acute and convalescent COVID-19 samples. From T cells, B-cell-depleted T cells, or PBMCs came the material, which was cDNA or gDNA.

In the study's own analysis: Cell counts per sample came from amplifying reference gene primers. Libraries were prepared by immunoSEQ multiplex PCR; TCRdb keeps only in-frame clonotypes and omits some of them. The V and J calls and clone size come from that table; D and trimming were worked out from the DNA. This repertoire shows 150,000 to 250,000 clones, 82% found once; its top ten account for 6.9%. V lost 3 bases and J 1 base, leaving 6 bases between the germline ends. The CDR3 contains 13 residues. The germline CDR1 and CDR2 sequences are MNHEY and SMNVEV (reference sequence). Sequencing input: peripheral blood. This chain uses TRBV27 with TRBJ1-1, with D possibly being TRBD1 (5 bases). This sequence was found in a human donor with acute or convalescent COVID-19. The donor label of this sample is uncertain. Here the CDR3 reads CASSFQGNTEAFF. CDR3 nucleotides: TGTGCCAGCAGTTTTCAGGGGAACACTGAAGCTTTCTTT.